The 23 T cell receptor beta chains presented below share a single source sample, sequenced in a study of blood T cell repertoires in COVID-19. The data were produced by immunoSEQ multiplex PCR, yet TCRdb's version contains in-frame clones alone and is incomplete. This table has more than 300,000 clones, approximately 90% appearing once. Sequenced sample: PBMCs or T cells enriched from blood (not recorded which). The receptors originated from a woman aged 18-29 years who had recovered from COVID-19.

The rearrangement joins TRBV6-5 to TRBJ1-2, with 8 bases that match TRBD1. This CDR3 comprises 14 residues. J lost 3 bases, V lost 5 bases, and 5 bases had no gene match. The germline CDR1 and CDR2 sequences are MNHEY and SVGAGI. CDR3 in amino acids: CASSHRGGDYGYTF. CDR3 sequence (DNA): TGTGCCAGCAGTCACAGGGGGGGAGACTATGGCTACACCTTC.

The rearrangement links TRBV7-2 to TRBJ2-1; the match to TRBD2 covers 11 bases. The CDR3 consists of 15 residues. The germline V gene encodes CDR1 SGHTA and CDR2 FQGNSA. The V and J ends lost 1 base and 7 bases, in that order; junction bases with no gene match: 3. CDR3 in amino acids: CASSLDSSGGNEQFF. The CDR3 DNA reads TGTGCCAGCAGCTTAGACTCTAGCGGGGGGAATGAGCAGTTCTTC.

This chain connects TRBV27 to TRBJ2-7; TRBD1 matches 8 bases. CDR1 is MNHEY, CDR2 SMNVEV, per germline (reference sequence). This CDR3 spans 16 amino acids. J lost 2 bases, V lost 2 bases, and 8 bases had no gene match. DNA for the CDR3: TGTGCCAGCAGTTTACCCGGACAGGGAGGTACCTACGAGCAGTACTTC. It is translated as CASSLPGQGGTYEQYF.

This chain's CDR3 is CASSLSGGSNEKLFF. CDR3 in DNA: TGTGCCAGCAGCTTATCAGGGGGATCTAATGAAAAACTGTTTTTT. The chain joins TRBV7-9 to TRBJ1-4; 7 bases line up with TRBD1. J was trimmed by 3 bases and V by 2 bases; bases with no gene match: 3. This CDR3 comprises 15 residues. Germline loops: CDR1 SEHNR, CDR2 FQNEAQ (reference sequence).

The rearrangement links TRBV6-1 to TRBJ1-6; 10 bases line up with TRBD1. Germline V lookup: CDR1 MNHNS, CDR2 SASEGT. The J segment lost 6 bases and the V segment lost 4 bases, leaving 15 bases of the junction unmatched. The CDR3 runs to 19 residues. The chain's CDR3 is CASSAKGQGSLSGNSPLHF. The CDR3 DNA follows: TGTGCCAGCAGTGCAAAGGGACAGGGGTCTCTGTCCGGTAATTCACCCCTCCACTTT.

The rearrangement uses TRBV19 and TRBJ1-1; 8 bases match TRBD1. The V and J ends lost 3 bases and 4 bases, in that order; junction bases with no gene match: 4. The CDR3 has 14 residues. Germline loops: CDR1 LNHDA, CDR2 SQIVND (reference sequence). CDR3 in DNA: TGTGCCAGTAGTATCCAGGGGGCGCTCACTGAAGCTTTCTTT. It codes for CASSIQGALTEAFF.

CDR3 in DNA: TGTGCCAGTAGTAGGAGTTCCAATCAGCCCCAGCATTTT. Its protein is CASSRSSNQPQHF. This chain connects TRBV19 to TRBJ1-5; no reliable D call. Trimming pared 4 bases from V and 3 bases from J, leaving 7 bases between. CDR1 is LNHDA and CDR2 is SQIVND in the germline V gene (reference sequence). CDR3 size: 13 residues.

The gene calls are TRBV7-9 and TRBJ1-3; D possibly corresponds to TRBD1 (5 bases). The CDR3 extends over 17 amino acids. Trimming shortened V by 5 bases and J by 3 bases, and 20 bases separated the two germline ends. Germline lookup yields CDR1 SEHNR and CDR2 FQNEAQ (reference sequence). For the CDR3, the DNA is TGTGCCAGCAGCCCCAAGGCAGGGCCTCCCCGTGGAAACACCATATATTTT. Translating it yields CASSPKAGPPRGNTIYF. Filled out from reference TRBV7-9 and TRBJ1-3, the complete variable domain reads DTGVSQNPRHKITKRGQNVTFRCDPISEHNRLYWYRQTLGQGPEFLTYFQNEAQLEKSRLLSDRFSAERPKGSFSTLEIQRTEQGDSAMYLCASSPKAGPPRGNTIYFGEGSWLTVV.

This chain connects TRBV3-1 (or the pseudogene TRBV3-2) to TRBJ2-1; a weak D match, TRBD2 (6 bases). Per germline, CDR1 LGHDT and CDR2 YNNKEL (reference sequence). V was pared by 6 bases and J by 5 bases, with 11 bases between. This CDR3 is 13 amino acids long. The CDR3 protein is CASRHGTHNEQFF. The CDR3 DNA sequence: TGTGCCAGCAGACACGGGACTCACAATGAGCAGTTCTTC.

V and J are TRBV5-1 and TRBJ1-3; D is ambiguous. The CDR3 covers 15 residues. The V gene lost 4 bases and the J gene lost 0 bases, with 11 bases spanning the gap. Germline V lookup: CDR1 SGHRS, CDR2 YFSETQ. The CDR3 DNA sequence: TGCGCCAGCAGCCCGGACGGGAGCTCTGGAAACACCATATATTTT. It specifies CASSPDGSSGNTIYF.

The CDR3 spells CASSLRIGGSSYNSPLHF. As DNA, the CDR3 is TGTGCCAGCAGCTTAAGGATCGGGGGTAGCTCCTATAATTCACCCCTCCACTTT. V is TRBV7-2 and J is TRBJ1-6; D is perhaps TRBD1 (5 bases). V was shortened by 2 bases and J by 0 bases, with 14 bases between the two germline ends. CDR3 length: 18 amino acids. Germline V lookup: CDR1 SGHTA, CDR2 FQGNSA. Full variable domain (outside the CDR3, taken from reference TRBV7-2 and TRBJ1-6): GAGVSQSPSNKVTEKGKDVELRCDPISGHTALYWYRQSLGQGLEFLIYFQGNSAPDKSGLPSDRFSAERTGGSVSTLTIQRTQQEDSAVYLCASSLRIGGSSYNSPLHFGNGTRLTVT.

In this sample, this clone turned up once. CDR3 region: CASSAGGNTEAFF. The CDR3 DNA is TGTGCCAGCAGCGCGGGGGGGAACACTGAAGCTTTCTTT. V is TRBV9 and J is TRBJ1-1; D is perhaps TRBD1 (5 bases). The CDR3 has 13 residues. Germline-derived CDR1 and CDR2 are SGDLS and YYNGEE. Trimming cost V 3 bases and J 1 base, with 7 bases left between them.

The chain employs TRBV5-1 and TRBJ1-6; TRBD1 aligns across 7 bases. Germline V gene sequence: CDR1 SGHRS, CDR2 YFSETQ. This CDR3 has 15 residues. The J segment lost 10 bases and the V segment lost 3 bases, leaving 10 bases of the junction unmatched. The CDR3 DNA is TGCGCCAGCAGCTACGGGACAGCCGAGGGATCACCCCTCCACTTT. Encoded protein: CASSYGTAEGSPLHF.

The chain is built from TRBV5-1 and TRBJ1-5, with TRBD1 identical over 7 bases. V was pared by 3 bases and J by 4 bases, with 7 bases of the junction left unmatched. The CDR3 sequence is 15 residues long. In germline, CDR1 is SGHRS, CDR2 YFSETQ. CDR3 sequence reads: CASSSTGAANQPQHF. In nucleotides, the CDR3 is TGCGCCAGCAGCTCAACAGGGGCCGCGAATCAGCCCCAGCATTTT.

The chain uses TRBV28 and TRBJ2-7; 14 nucleotides align to TRBD2. The CDR3 has 21 residues. J gave up 1 base and V 3 bases, and 17 bases lay outside the gene matches. CDR1 MDHEN and CDR2 SYDVKM come from the germline V gene. CDR3: CASSFGLPGLAGDWGSYEQYF. CDR3 sequence (DNA): TGTGCCAGCAGTTTCGGGCTACCGGGACTAGCGGGAGATTGGGGGTCCTACGAGCAGTACTTC.

The chain carries TRBV7-3 and TRBJ2-5; 10 nucleotides match TRBD2. CDR1 is SGHTA and CDR2 is FQGTGA in the germline V gene. After removal of 7 bases from V and 3 bases from J, the junction contained 2 bases not matched to a gene. This CDR3 is built from 13 residues. The DNA for the CDR3 is TGTGCCAGCAAGGGGACTAGCGAAGAGACCCAGTACTTC. Translated, it gives CASKGTSEETQYF.

The chain couples TRBV9 to TRBJ1-3, with D possibly TRBD1 on 5 matching bases. Germline V gene sequence: CDR1 SGDLS, CDR2 YYNGEE. The CDR3 contains 15 residues. V was trimmed by 5 bases and J by 4 bases, leaving 16 bases between them. Written as DNA, the CDR3 is TGTGCCAGCAGTCTCGCCGGGACTCGGGGAAACACCATATATTTT. This gives the protein CASSLAGTRGNTIYF.

The chain employs TRBV7-9 and TRBJ2-5; 7 bases agree with TRBD1. Germline V gene data show CDR1 as SEHNR and CDR2 as FQNEAQ (reference sequence). This CDR3 comprises 18 residues. V lost 4 bases, J lost 5 bases, and 19 bases stayed unmatched. The CDR3 DNA reads TGTGCCAGCAGCTCGTGGACAGGAGGAGGAGCCCAGGGGGAGACCCAGTACTTC. It translates to CASSSWTGGGAQGETQYF. The entire variable domain, with the rest obtained from reference TRBV7-9 and TRBJ2-5, is as follows: DTGVSQNPRHKITKRGQNVTFRCDPISEHNRLYWYRQTLGQGPEFLTYFQNEAQLEKSRLLSDRFSAERPKGSFSTLEIQRTEQGDSAMYLCASSSWTGGGAQGETQYFGPGTRLLVL.

The chain carries TRBV7-3 and TRBJ2-1; D gene ambiguous. The CDR3 extends over 15 amino acids. Trimming cost V 4 bases and J 7 bases, with 17 bases left between them. Germline-derived CDR1 and CDR2 are SGHTA and FQGTGA. The CDR3 DNA follows: TGTGCCAGCAGCTCCGACTCCGATTCGAGGAATGAGCAGTTCTTC. Its protein is CASSSDSDSRNEQFF.

This rearrangement joins TRBV29-1 to TRBJ2-1, with TRBD2 identical over 7 bases. In germline, CDR1 is SQVTM, CDR2 ANQGSEA. V lost 0 bases to trimming and J lost 4 bases; unmatched junction nucleotides: 9. The CDR3 runs 16 residues. CDR3 DNA sequence: TGCAGCGTTGAAGATCTCGCCGGGGGGAATTACAATGAGCAGTTCTTC. Its protein is CSVEDLAGGNYNEQFF.

V is TRBV9 and J is TRBJ2-1; TRBD2 matches at 10 bases. Germline V gene sequence: CDR1 SGDLS, CDR2 YYNGEE. The CDR3 has 15 amino acids. V lost 3 bases and J lost 9; bases outside the gene matches: 9. Here the CDR3 DNA reads TGTGCCAGCAGCGAACTAGCGGGGAACGTTGGTGAGCAGTTCTTC. This codes for CASSELAGNVGEQFF.

The chain is built from TRBV9 and TRBJ2-2, with 7 bases that match TRBD2. The junction had 8 bases not matched to a gene; V was cut back by 0 bases and J by 3 bases. The CDR3 has 17 amino acids. Germline CDR1 is SGDLS and CDR2 is YYNGEE. CDR3 DNA sequence: TGTGCCAGCAGCGTAGCTGATAGCGGGTACGACACCGGGGAGCTGTTTTTT. Its translation: CASSVADSGYDTGELFF.

The chain joins TRBV6-5 to TRBJ1-3, with TRBD1 matching 9 bases. With V trimmed by 2 bases and J by 3 bases, 2 bases remained unmatched. The CDR3 contains 15 residues. The V gene's germline CDR1 is MNHEY and CDR2 SVGAGI. The CDR3 DNA is TGTGCCAGCAGTTACACAGGGGGCAGTGGAAACACCATATATTTT. Translating gives CASSYTGGSGNTIYF.